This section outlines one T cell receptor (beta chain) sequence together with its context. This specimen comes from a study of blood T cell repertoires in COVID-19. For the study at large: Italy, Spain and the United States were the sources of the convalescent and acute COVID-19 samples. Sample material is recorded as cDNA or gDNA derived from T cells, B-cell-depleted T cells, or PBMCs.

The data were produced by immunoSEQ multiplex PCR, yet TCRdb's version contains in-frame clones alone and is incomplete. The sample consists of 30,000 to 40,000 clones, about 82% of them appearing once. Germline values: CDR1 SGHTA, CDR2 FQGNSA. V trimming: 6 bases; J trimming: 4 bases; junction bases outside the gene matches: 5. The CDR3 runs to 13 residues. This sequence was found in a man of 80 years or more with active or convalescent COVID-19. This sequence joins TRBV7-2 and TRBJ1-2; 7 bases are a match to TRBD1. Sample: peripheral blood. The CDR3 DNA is TGTGCCAGCAGTCCGACAGGGCTCTATGGCTACACCTTC. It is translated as CASSPTGLYGYTF.